The 25 T cell receptor beta chains given below trace back to one sample, sequenced in a study of PD-L1 blockade in urothelial cancer. TCRdb's table, derived via immunoSEQ multiplex PCR, lists solely in-frame clones and lacks some. Of 60,000 or so clones in the sample, 85% were seen once. Specified time point: pretreatment peripheral blood. The sequences come from PBMCs, collected around atezolizumab (anti-PD-L1) treatment. These receptors all come from a man between 65 and 80 years old with urothelial cancer.

A single count supports this clone. J is TRBJ1-4 and V is TRBV5-1; tentative D call: TRBD1 (5 bases). Per germline, CDR1 SGHRS and CDR2 YFSETQ. The V end lost 4 bases, the J end lost 5 bases, and 12 bases lay between the germline ends. CDR3 length equals 14 residues. The CDR3 nucleotides read TGCGCCAGCAGCAGCGGGACCGTGAATGAAAAACTGTTTTTT. It is translated as CASSSGTVNEKLFF.

The chain couples TRBV4-1 to TRBJ1-3; 7 positions agree with TRBD1. Trimming at V came to 4 bases and at J to 4 bases, leaving 10 bases not matched to a gene. Germline V gene lookup returns CDR1 MGHRA and CDR2 YSYEKL. The CDR3 runs to 16 residues. For the CDR3, the DNA is TGCGCCAGCAGCCCCCGACAGGGAGGACGGGGAAACACCATATATTTT. Translating gives CASSPRQGGRGNTIYF.

This clone turned up a few times. This chain connects TRBV19 to TRBJ1-1, with 10 nucleotides matching TRBD1. V was pared by 5 bases and J by 3 bases, with 9 bases of the junction left unmatched. Germline CDR1 LNHDA, CDR2 SQIVND (reference sequence). The CDR3 totals 16 residues. CDR3 sequence (DNA): TGTGCCAGTAGTCCTAAGACAGGGGGCACGGACACTGAAGCTTTCTTT. It encodes CASSPKTGGTDTEAFF. The variable domain in full, with the rest retrieved from reference TRBV19 and TRBJ1-1, is DGGITQSPKYLFRKEGQNVTLSCEQNLNHDAMYWYRQDPGQGLRLIYYSQIVNDFQKGDIAEGYSVSREKKESFPLTVTSAQKNPTAFYLCASSPKTGGTDTEAFFGQGTRLTVV.

This clone was observed a few times. The chain employs TRBV5-4 and TRBJ2-1; TRBD2 aligns across 7 bases. The CDR3 length is 15 residues. CDR1 is SGHNT and CDR2 is YYREEE in the germline V gene (reference sequence). The V segment lost 0 bases and the J segment 6 bases; nucleotides outside the gene matches: 6. The DNA for the CDR3 is TGTGCCAGCAGCTTGGGGTCGGGAGGTGGCAATGAGCAGTTCTTC. Its protein product is CASSLGSGGGNEQFF.

The V and J genes are TRBV6-1 and TRBJ2-1; 10 bases align to TRBD2. CDR1 MNHNS and CDR2 SASEGT come from the germline V gene. Trimming removed 6 bases from V and 3 bases from J; junction bases left unmatched: 5. There are 15 residues in the CDR3. Here the CDR3 DNA reads TGTGCCAGCAGCATAGCGGGAGGCCTCTACAATGAGCAGTTCTTC. Its protein is CASSIAGGLYNEQFF.

Remarks on this clone: An end of the junction differs from the germline gene, which may be a read error. The chain is built from TRBV7-7 and TRBJ2-1; D is uncertain. Per the germline V gene, CDR1 is SSHAT and CDR2 is FNYEAQ (reference sequence). The CDR3 runs to 14 residues. The CDR3 bases are TGTGCTAGCAGCTTATTAGGAGCGTCCAATGAGCAGTTCTTC. Translating gives CASSLLGASNEQFF.

This clone is medium-sized within its sample. This chain joins TRBV25-1 and TRBJ1-5; a possible D gene is TRBD1 (6 bases). The CDR3 has 16 amino acids. CDR1 and CDR2 (germline): MGHDK, SYGVNS. V lost 7 bases and J lost 3, with 19 bases in between. In DNA, the CDR3 is TGTGCCAGCACCACTAAGGGACAAGTCGCCAATCAGCCCCAGCATTTT. It is translated as CASTTKGQVANQPQHF.

This rearrangement joins TRBV6-1 to TRBJ2-1; 11 positions agree with TRBD2. V shed 3 bases and J 8 bases; nucleotides not matched to a gene: 6. This CDR3 is 15 amino acids long. Germline V lookup: CDR1 MNHNS, CDR2 SASEGT. The CDR3 loop is CASSEVTSGSDEQFF. DNA for the CDR3: TGTGCCAGCAGTGAGGTAACTAGCGGGAGCGATGAGCAGTTCTTC.

The chain recombines TRBV9 with TRBJ2-7; possible D gene TRBD2, 5 bases. This CDR3 contains 15 residues. CDR1 is SGDLS, CDR2 YYNGEE, per germline. Trimming left V 6 bases short and J 2 bases short, with 18 bases between. CDR3 amino acids: CASTPGNAAPYEQYF. CDR3 coding DNA: TGTGCCAGCACCCCCGGGAACGCAGCGCCCTACGAGCAGTACTTC.

The chain carries TRBV5-1 and TRBJ1-2, with 8 bases that match TRBD1. The CDR3 spans 16 residues. Germline loops: CDR1 SGHRS, CDR2 YFSETQ. With 0 bases clipped from V and 7 bases from J, the junction kept 11 bases outside the gene matches. DNA of the CDR3: TGCGCCAGCAGCTTGGCCTGGTCGGGGCAGGGGGCTGGCTACACCTTC. This encodes CASSLAWSGQGAGYTF.

The rearrangement uses TRBV28 and TRBJ2-7; 13 bases align to TRBD2. This CDR3 region has 15 residues. With 7 bases clipped from V and 0 bases from J, the junction kept 3 bases outside the gene matches. Germline CDR1 reads MDHEN; CDR2 reads SYDVKM. CDR3 nucleotides: TGTGCCAGCACACTAGCGGGGGGGAACTCCTACGAGCAGTACTTC. As protein: CASTLAGGNSYEQYF.

The chain links TRBV19 to TRBJ1-1, with D possibly being TRBD1 (6 bases). The V gene lost 10 bases and the J gene lost 1 base, with 13 bases spanning the gap. This CDR3 spans 13 amino acids. Germline V gives CDR1 LNHDA, CDR2 SQIVND (reference sequence). CDR3 nucleotide sequence: TGTGCCACCAGCTACAGGGCGAACACTGAAGCTTTCTTT. This translates into CATSYRANTEAFF.

This chain joins TRBV21-1 and TRBJ2-7; the tabulated D call, TRBD2, remains unverified against the DNA. TRBV21-1 is shown as a pseudogene. The CDR3 spans 18 residues. CDR3 loop: CASSKDRTSGRGSYEQYF. CDR3 DNA sequence: TGTGCCAGCAGCAAAGATCGGACTAGCGGAAGGGGCTCCTACGAGCAGTACTTC.

V and J are TRBV6-1 and TRBJ1-1; 9 bases are shared with TRBD1. This CDR3 has 16 residues. From germline, CDR1 is MNHNS and CDR2 SASEGT. The V segment lost 3 bases and the J segment 6 bases; nucleotides outside the gene matches: 11. The CDR3 protein is CASSDGTGTGYSEAFF. The CDR3 region has the DNA TGTGCCAGCAGTGACGGGACCGGGACAGGGTATTCTGAAGCTTTCTTT.

V is TRBV4-2 and J is TRBJ1-1, with D maybe TRBD1 (6 bases). The CDR3 is 13 residues long. Germline loops: CDR1 LGHNA, CDR2 YNFKEQ. Trimming took 4 bases from V and 1 from J, leaving 7 bases between them. DNA for the CDR3: TGTGCCAGCAGCCCGACAGGGAACACTGAAGCTTTCTTT. Amino acid sequence: CASSPTGNTEAFF.

The chain is built from TRBV19 and TRBJ1-1; perhaps TRBD1 as D (6 bases). Germline CDR1 and CDR2: LNHDA and SQIVND (reference sequence). The CDR3 contains 14 residues. The V end was cut by 4 bases, the J end by 0 bases, with 9 bases between. The CDR3: CASSRAGVNTEAFF. The CDR3 coding sequence is TGTGCCAGTAGTAGGGCAGGGGTGAACACTGAAGCTTTCTTT.

The chain uses TRBV6-6 and TRBJ2-1; 16 bases fit TRBD2. The CDR3 totals 16 residues. CDR1 and CDR2 (germline): MNHNY, SVGAGI (reference sequence). The J segment lost 10 bases and the V segment lost 6 bases, leaving 9 bases of the junction unmatched. In DNA form, the CDR3 reads TGTGCCAGCAGCCTTACCGGGACTAGCGGGAGGGAGGAGCAGTTCTTC. Encoded protein: CASSLTGTSGREEQFF.

The chain recombines TRBV6-5 with TRBJ1-1, with D unresolved. V gave up 5 bases and J gave up 6 bases, with 13 bases separating them. Germline values: CDR1 MNHEY, CDR2 SVGAGI. The CDR3 length is 13 residues. This CDR3 is CASSADLGSEAFF. The CDR3 bases are TGTGCCAGCAGTGCCGACCTCGGGTCTGAAGCTTTCTTT.

CDR3 in amino acids: CASSRGQEEKLFF. CDR3 nucleotides: TGTGCCAGCTCCCGGGGACAGGAGGAAAAACTGTTTTTT. The genes are TRBV18 and TRBJ1-4; TRBD1 matches at 8 bases. Trimming at V came to 6 bases and at J to 8 bases, leaving 5 bases not matched to a gene. This CDR3 region has 13 residues. Germline V gene data show CDR1 as KGHSH and CDR2 as LQKENI. Based on the CDR3 plus reference TRBV18 and TRBJ1-4, the full variable domain is NAGVMQNPRHLVRRRGQEARLRCSPMKGHSHVYWYRQLPEEGLKFMVYLQKENIIDESGMPKERFSAEFPKEGPSILRIQQVVRGDSAAYFCASSRGQEEKLFFGSGTQLSVL.

The chain recombines TRBV10-3 with TRBJ2-7; 7 bases line up with TRBD2. Germline V gene sequence: CDR1 ENHRY, CDR2 SYGVKD. V gave up 7 bases and J gave up 2 bases; unmatched junction bases: 8. The CDR3 length is 14 residues. The CDR3: CAIMRDYETYEQYF. In nucleotides, the CDR3 is TGTGCCATCATGCGGGACTATGAGACCTACGAGCAGTACTTC.

The chain joins TRBV9 to TRBJ2-7; 8 bases match TRBD1. CDR1 and CDR2 from the germline V gene are SGDLS and YYNGEE. The ends lost 0 bases at V and 7 bases at J; junction bases unmatched: 9. The CDR3 loop spans 15 amino acids. CDR3 DNA: TGTGCCAGCAGCGTAGCCGAGACAGGGGTTAGGGAGCAGTACTTC. This codes for CASSVAETGVREQYF.

The chain has TRBV28 and TRBJ2-7; TRBD2 matches 8 bases. CDR1 and CDR2 from the germline V gene are MDHEN and SYDVKM. The length of the CDR3 is 13 residues. Germline trimming cut 9 bases from V and 3 bases from J; bases unmatched to any gene: 7. The chain's CDR3 is CASLSGRGYEQYF. The CDR3 DNA is TGTGCCAGTCTGAGCGGGAGAGGCTACGAGCAGTACTTC. Full variable domain (rest looked up from reference TRBV28 and TRBJ2-7): DVKVTQSSRYLVKRTGEKVFLECVQDMDHENMFWYRQDPGLGLRLIYFSYDVKMKEKGDIPEGYSVSREKKERFSLILESASTNQTSMYLCASLSGRGYEQYFGPGTRLTVT.

This clone has a handful of counts. The chain links TRBV11-2 to TRBJ2-7, with TRBD2 identical over 9 bases. The CDR3 is made up of 15 amino acids. J lost 4 bases, V lost 5 bases, and 9 bases had no gene match. Germline values: CDR1 SGHAT, CDR2 FQNNGV. The CDR3 here is CASSPGSSGTYEQYF. CDR3 bases: TGTGCCAGCAGCCCTGGATCTAGCGGGACTTACGAGCAGTACTTC.

A few counts support this clone. CDR3 nucleotide sequence: TGCGCCAGCAGTGGACTAGCGGGTGCTTACAATGAGCAGTTCTTC. This translates into CASSGLAGAYNEQFF. The chain joins TRBV5-1 to TRBJ2-1; 11 nucleotides agree with TRBD2. CDR1 is SGHRS and CDR2 is YFSETQ in the germline V gene. With V trimmed by 5 bases and J by 4 bases, 5 bases remained unmatched. The CDR3 consists of 15 residues.

This rearrangement joins TRBV6-1 to TRBJ2-5; 9 bases line up with TRBD2. V shed 0 bases and J 4 bases; nucleotides not matched to a gene: 0. CDR3 length equals 14 residues. The germline V gene encodes CDR1 MNHNS and CDR2 SASEGT. CDR3 loop: CASSEASGRETQYF. CDR3 sequence (DNA): TGTGCCAGCAGTGAAGCTAGCGGGAGAGAGACCCAGTACTTC.